This TCR beta chain was captured in a study of blood T cell repertoires in COVID-19. About the study: COVID-19 samples, acute and convalescent, were from the United States, Italy and Spain. The cDNA or gDNA used as material had been derived from T cells, B-cell-depleted T cells, or PBMCs.

This clone came up once. The CDR3 consists of 13 residues. Per germline, CDR1 SGHAT and CDR2 FQNNGV. The V end was cut by 4 bases, the J end by 4 bases, with 8 bases between. Study processing details: It was from reference gene primer amplification that nucleated cell counts were estimated. TCRdb's table, derived via immunoSEQ multiplex PCR, lists solely in-frame clones and lacks some. V and J calls and clone size are given by that table; D and trimming were obtained from the DNA. This repertoire shows about 200,000 clones, more than 75% found once; its top ten account for 10% to 15%. Sequenced input: peripheral blood. This receptor was taken from a woman aged 40 to 50 with acute or convalescent COVID-19. The chain is built from TRBV11-2 and TRBJ2-4, with D uncertain. For the CDR3, the DNA is TGTGCCAGCAGCTCTCATCAGAAAAACATTCAGTACTTC. It translates to CASSSHQKNIQYF.